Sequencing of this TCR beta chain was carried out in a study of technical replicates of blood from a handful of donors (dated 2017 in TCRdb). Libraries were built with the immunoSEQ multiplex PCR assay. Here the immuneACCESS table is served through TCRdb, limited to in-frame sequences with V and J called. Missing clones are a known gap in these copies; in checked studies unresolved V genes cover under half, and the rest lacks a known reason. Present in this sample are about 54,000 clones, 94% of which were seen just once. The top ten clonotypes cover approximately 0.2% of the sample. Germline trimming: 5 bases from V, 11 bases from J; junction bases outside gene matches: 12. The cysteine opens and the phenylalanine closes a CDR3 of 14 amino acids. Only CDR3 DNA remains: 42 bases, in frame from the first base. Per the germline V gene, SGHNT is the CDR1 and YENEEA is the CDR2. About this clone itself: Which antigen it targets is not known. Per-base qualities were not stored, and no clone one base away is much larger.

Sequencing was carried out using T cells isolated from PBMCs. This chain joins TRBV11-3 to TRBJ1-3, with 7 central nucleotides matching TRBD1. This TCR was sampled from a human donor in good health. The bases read TGTGCCAGCAGCCCCCGGCAGGGGGACGCGGCCATATATTTT. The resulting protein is CASSPRQGDAAIYF.